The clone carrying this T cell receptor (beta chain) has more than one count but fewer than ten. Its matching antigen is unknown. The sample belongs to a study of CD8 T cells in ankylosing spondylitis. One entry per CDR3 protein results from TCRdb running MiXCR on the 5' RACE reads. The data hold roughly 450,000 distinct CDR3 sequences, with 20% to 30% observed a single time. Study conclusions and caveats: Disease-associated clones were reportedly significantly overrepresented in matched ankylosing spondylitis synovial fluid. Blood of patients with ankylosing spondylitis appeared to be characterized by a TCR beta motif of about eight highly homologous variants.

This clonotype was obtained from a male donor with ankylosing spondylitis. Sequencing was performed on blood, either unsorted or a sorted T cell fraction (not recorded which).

CDR3 in DNA: TGTGCCACCAGCACTCTCAGCAGGGGGAGAGGAAACACCATATATTTT. Its protein is CATSTLSRGRGNTIYF. The V and J genes are TRBV15 and TRBJ1-3, with 7 bases matching TRBD1. The CDR3 consists of 16 residues. The germline CDR1 and CDR2 sequences are LNHNV and YYDKDF (reference sequence). After removal of 4 bases from V and 4 bases from J, the junction contained 10 bases not matched to a gene.